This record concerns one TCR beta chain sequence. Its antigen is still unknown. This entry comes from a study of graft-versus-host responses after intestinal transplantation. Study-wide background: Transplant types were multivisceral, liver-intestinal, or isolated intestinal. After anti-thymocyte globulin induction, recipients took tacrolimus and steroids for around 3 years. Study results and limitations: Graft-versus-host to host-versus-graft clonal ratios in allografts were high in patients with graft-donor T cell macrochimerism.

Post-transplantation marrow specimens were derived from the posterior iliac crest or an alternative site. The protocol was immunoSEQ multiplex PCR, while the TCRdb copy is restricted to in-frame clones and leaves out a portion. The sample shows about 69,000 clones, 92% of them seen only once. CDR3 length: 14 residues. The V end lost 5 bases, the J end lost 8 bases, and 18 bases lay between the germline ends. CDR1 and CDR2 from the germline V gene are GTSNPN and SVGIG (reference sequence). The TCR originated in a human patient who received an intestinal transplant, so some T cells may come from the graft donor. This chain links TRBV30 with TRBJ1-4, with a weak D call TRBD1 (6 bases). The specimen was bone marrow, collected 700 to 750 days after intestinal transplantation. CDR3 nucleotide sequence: TGTGCCTGGGGGATCGGGACATTCGGGGAAAAACTGTTTTTT. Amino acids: CAWGIGTFGEKLFF.